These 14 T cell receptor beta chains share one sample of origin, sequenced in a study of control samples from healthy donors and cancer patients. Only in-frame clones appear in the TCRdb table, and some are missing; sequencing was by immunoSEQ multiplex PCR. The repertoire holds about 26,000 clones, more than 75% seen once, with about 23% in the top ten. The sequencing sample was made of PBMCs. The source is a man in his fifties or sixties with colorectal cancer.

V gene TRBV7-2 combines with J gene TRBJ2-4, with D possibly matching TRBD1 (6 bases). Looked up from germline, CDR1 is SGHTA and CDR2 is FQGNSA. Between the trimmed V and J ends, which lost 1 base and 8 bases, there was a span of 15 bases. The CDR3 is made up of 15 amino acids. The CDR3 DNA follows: TGTGCCAGCAGCTTAGACAGAGGCAAGGGGGACATTCAGTACTTC. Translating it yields CASSLDRGKGDIQYF.

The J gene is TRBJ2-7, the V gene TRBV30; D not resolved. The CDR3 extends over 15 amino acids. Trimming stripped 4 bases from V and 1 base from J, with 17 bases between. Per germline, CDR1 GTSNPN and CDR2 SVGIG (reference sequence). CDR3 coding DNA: TGTGCCTGGAAACGCACATCATCCCTTTCCTACGAGCAGTACTTC. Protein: CAWKRTSSLSYEQYF.

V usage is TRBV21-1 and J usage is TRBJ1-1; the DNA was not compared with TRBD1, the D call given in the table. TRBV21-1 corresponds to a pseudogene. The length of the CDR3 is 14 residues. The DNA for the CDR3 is TGTGCCAGCAGCACAGACAGGGGGCACACTGAAGCTTTCTTT. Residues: CASSTDRGHTEAFF.

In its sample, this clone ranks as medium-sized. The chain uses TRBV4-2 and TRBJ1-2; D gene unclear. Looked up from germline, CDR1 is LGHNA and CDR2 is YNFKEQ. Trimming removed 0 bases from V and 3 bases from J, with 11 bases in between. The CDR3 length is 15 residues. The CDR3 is CASSQDEGPYYGYTF. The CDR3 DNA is TGTGCCAGCAGCCAAGATGAGGGTCCCTACTATGGCTACACCTTC.

The chain's CDR3 is CASIGTGGDAEAFF. In DNA form, the CDR3 reads TGTGCCAGCATCGGGACAGGAGGGGACGCTGAAGCTTTCTTT. This chain links TRBV6-5 with TRBJ1-1; 8 bases match TRBD1. Trimming at V came to 7 bases and at J to 6 bases, leaving 10 bases not matched to a gene. The germline CDR1 and CDR2 sequences are MNHEY and SVGAGI. This CDR3 region has 14 residues.

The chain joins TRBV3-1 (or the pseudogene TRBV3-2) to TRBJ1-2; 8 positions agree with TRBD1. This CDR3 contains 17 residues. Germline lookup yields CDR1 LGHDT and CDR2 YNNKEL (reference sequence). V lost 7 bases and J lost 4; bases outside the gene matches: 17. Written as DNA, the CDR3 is TGTGCCAGCACTTCATCGGGCAGGGGGCGCCTCCTCTATGGCTACACCTTC. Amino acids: CASTSSGRGRLLYGYTF.

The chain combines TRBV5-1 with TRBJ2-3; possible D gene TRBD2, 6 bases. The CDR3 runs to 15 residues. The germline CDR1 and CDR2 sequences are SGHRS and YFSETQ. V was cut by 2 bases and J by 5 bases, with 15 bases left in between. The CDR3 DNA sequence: TGCGCCAGCAGCTTTCCTCTAGCGACGGGAGATACGCAGTATTTT. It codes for CASSFPLATGDTQYF.

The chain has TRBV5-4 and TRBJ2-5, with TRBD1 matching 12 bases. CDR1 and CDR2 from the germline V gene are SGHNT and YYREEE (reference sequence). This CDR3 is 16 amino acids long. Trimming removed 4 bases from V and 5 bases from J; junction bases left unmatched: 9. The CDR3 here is CASSQTGTGGGETQYF. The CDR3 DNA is TGTGCCAGCAGCCAGACCGGGACAGGGGGCGGCGAGACCCAGTACTTC.

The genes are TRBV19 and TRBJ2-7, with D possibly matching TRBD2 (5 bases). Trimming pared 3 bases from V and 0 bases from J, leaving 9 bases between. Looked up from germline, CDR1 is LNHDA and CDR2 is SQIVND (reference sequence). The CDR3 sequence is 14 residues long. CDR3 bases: TGTGCCAGTAGTATGACGGGGAGCTCCTACGAGCAGTACTTC. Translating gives CASSMTGSSYEQYF.

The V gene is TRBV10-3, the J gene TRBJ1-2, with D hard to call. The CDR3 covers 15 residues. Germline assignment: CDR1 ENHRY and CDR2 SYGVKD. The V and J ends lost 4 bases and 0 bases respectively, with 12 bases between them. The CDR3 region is CAISAPNGANYGYTF. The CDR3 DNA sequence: TGTGCCATCAGTGCTCCGAACGGAGCTAACTATGGCTACACCTTC.

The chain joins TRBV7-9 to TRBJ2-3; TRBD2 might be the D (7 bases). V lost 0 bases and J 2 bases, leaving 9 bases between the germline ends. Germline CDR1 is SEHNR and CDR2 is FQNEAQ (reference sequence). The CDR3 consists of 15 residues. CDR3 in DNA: TGTGCCAGCAGCTTAGCGGGGGGGCCCACAGATACGCAGTATTTT. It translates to CASSLAGGPTDTQYF.

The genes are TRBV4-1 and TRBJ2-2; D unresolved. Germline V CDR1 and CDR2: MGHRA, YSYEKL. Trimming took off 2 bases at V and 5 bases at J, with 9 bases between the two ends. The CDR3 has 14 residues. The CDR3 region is CASSQPQRTGELFF. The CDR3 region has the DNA TGCGCCAGCAGCCAACCCCAGAGAACCGGGGAGCTGTTTTTT.

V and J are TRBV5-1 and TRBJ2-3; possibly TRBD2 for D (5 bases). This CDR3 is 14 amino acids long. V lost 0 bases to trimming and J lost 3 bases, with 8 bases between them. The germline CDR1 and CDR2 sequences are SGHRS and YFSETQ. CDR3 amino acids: CASSLVRETDTQYF. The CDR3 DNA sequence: TGCGCCAGCAGCTTGGTTAGGGAGACAGATACGCAGTATTTT.

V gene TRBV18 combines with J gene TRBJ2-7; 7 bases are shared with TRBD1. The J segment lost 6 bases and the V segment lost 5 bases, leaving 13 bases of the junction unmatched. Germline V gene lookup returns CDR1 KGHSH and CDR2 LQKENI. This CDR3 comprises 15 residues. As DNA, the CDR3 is TGTGCCAGCTCAGCTACTCGGGACAGATTTTTCGAGCAGTACTTC. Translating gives CASSATRDRFFEQYF.